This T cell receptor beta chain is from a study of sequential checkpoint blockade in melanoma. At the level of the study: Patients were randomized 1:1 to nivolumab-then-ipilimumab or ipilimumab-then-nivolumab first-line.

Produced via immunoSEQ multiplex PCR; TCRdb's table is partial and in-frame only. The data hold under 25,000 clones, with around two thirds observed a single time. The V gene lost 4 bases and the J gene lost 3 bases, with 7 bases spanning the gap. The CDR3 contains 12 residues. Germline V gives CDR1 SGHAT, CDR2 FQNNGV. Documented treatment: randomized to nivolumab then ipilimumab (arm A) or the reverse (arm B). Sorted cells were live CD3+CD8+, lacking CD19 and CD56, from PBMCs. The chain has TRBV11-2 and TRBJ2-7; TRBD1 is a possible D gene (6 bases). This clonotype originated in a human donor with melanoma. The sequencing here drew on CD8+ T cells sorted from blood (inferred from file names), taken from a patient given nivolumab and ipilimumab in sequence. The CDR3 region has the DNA TGTGCCAGCAGCTGGGGACACTACGAGCAGTACTTC. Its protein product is CASSWGHYEQYF. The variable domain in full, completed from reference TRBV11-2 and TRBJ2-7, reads EAGVAQSPRYKIIEKRQSVAFWCNPISGHATLYWYQQILGQGPKLLIQFQNNGVVDDSQLPKDRFSAERLKGVDSTLKIQPAKLEDSAVYLCASSWGHYEQYFGPGTRLTVT.